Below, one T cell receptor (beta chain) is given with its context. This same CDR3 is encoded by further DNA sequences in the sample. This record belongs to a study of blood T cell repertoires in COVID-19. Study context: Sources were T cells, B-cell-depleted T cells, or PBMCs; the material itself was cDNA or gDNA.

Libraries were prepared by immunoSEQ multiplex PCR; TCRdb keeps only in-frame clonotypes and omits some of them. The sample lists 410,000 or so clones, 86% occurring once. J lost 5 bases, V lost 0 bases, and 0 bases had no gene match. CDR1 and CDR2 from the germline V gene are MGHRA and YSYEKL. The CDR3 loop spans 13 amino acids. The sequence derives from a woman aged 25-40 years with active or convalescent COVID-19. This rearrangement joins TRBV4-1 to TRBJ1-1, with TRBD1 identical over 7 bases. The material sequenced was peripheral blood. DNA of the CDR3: TGCGCCAGCAGCCAAGAACAGGGGACTGAAGCTTTCTTT. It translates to CASSQEQGTEAFF.